This TCR beta chain originates from a study of cytomegalovirus exposure and HLA in healthy donors. V dropped 0 bases and J dropped 4 bases, with 12 bases sitting between them. The CDR3 runs to 15 residues. Germline V CDR1 and CDR2: PRHDT, FYEKMQ (reference sequence). A note on this clone: Its antigen is not identified.

With 60 Vbeta and 13 Jbeta primers, the PCR was carried out. Method: immunoSEQ multiplex PCR; TCRdb's copy keeps in-frame clones and lacks some. This sample yields some 270,000 clones, of which 80% to 95% are seen a single time; about 1.7% belongs to the top ten. Study observations and caveats: A later analysis linked around 15,000 TCR beta sequences to HLA alleles at 0.05 false discovery rate. Presence/absence analyses assumed roughly uniform sequencing depth across donors, which may not hold. Among TCR beta chains of equal frequency, HLA-associated ones were more clonally expanded in a later analysis.

The sequenced sample was PBMCs. The rearrangement joins TRBV13 to TRBJ2-5, with a possible D match to TRBD1 (6 bases). The TCR was taken from a girl aged 2 to 9 in good health and CMV-seronegative. CDR3 nucleotide sequence: TGTGCCAGCAGCTTAGGGCAGGGGAATAGAGAGACCCAGTACTTC. Amino acids: CASSLGQGNRETQYF.